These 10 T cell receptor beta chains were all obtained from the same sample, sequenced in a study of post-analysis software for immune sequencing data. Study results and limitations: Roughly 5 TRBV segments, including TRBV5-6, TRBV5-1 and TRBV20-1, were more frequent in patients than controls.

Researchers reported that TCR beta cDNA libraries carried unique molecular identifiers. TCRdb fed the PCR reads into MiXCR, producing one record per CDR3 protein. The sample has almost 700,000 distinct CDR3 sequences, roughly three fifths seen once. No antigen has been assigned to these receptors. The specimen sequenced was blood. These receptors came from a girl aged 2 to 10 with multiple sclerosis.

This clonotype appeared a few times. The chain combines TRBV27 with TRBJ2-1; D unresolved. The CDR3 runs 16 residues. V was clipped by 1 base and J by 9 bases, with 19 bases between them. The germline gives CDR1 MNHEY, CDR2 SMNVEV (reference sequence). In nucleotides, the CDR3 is TGTGCCAGCAGTTTATGGGTGCCATCCCCGGACGGTGAGCAGTTCTTC. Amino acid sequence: CASSLWVPSPDGEQFF.

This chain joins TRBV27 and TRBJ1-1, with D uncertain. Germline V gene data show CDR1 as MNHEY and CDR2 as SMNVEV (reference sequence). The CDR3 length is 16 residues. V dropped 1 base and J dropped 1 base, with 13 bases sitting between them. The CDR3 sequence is CASSLLSASGNTEAFF. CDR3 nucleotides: TGTGCCAGCAGTTTATTAAGTGCTTCGGGGAACACTGAAGCTTTCTTT.

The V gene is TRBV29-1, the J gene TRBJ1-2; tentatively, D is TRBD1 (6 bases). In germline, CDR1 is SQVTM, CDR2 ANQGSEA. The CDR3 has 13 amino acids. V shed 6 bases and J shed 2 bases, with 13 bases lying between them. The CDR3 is CSVDDRTNYGYTF. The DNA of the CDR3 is TGCAGCGTCGACGACAGGACGAACTATGGCTACACCTTC.

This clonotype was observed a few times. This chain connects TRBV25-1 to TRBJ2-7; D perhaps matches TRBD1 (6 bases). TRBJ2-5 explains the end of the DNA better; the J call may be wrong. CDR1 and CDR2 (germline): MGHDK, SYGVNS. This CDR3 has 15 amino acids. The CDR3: CASSEYLGTQETQYF. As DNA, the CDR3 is TGTGCCAGCAGTGAATATTTGGGGACACAGGAGACCCAGTACTTC.

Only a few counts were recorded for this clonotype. For the CDR3, the DNA is TGTGCCAGCAGCCAGGGACTAGCGGGAGCAGAAAACATTCAGTACTTC. Protein sequence: CASSQGLAGAENIQYF. This chain uses TRBV5-5 with TRBJ2-4; 14 bases match TRBD2. Germline lookup yields CDR1 SGHKS and CDR2 YYEKEE (reference sequence). J lost 5 bases, V lost 4 bases, and 5 bases had no gene match. The CDR3 runs 16 residues. The full variable domain, rest sourced from reference TRBV5-5 and TRBJ2-4, is DAGVTQSPTHLIKTRGQQVTLRCSPISGHKSVSWYQQVLGQGPQFIFQYYEKEERGRGNFPDRFSARQFPNYSSELNVNALLLGDSALYLCASSQGLAGAENIQYFGAGTRLSVL.

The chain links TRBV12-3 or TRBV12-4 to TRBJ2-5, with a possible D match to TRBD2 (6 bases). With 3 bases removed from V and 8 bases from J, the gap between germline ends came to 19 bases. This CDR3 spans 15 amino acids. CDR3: CASSFGGQRGATQYF. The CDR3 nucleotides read TGTGCCAGCAGTTTCGGTGGTCAACGCGGGGCTACCCAGTACTTC.

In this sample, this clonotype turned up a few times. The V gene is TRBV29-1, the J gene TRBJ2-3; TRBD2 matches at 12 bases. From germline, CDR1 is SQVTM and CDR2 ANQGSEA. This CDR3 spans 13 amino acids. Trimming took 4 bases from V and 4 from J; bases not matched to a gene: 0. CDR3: CSVGLAGADTQYF. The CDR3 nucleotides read TGCAGCGTTGGACTAGCGGGGGCAGATACGCAGTATTTT.

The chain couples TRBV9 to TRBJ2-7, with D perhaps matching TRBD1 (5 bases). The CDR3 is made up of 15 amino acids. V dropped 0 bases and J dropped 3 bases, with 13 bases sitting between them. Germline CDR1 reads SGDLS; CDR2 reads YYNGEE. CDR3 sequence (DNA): TGTGCCAGCAGCGTAGGGGCAGGGTCAGGCTACGAGCAGTACTTC. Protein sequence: CASSVGAGSGYEQYF. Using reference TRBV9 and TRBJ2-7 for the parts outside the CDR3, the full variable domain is DSGVTQTPKHLITATGQRVTLRCSPRSGDLSVYWYQQSLDQGLQFLIQYYNGEERAKGNILERFSAQQFPDLHSELNLSSLELGDSALYFCASSVGAGSGYEQYFGPGTRLTVT.

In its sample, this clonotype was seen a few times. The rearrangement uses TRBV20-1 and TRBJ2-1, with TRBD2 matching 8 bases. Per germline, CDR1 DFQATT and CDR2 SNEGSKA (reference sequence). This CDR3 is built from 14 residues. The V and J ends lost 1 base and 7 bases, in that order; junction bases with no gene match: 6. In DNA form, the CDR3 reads TGCAGTGCTAGAGGGGGCGGGAGGATGAATGAGCAGTTCTTC. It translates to CSARGGGRMNEQFF.

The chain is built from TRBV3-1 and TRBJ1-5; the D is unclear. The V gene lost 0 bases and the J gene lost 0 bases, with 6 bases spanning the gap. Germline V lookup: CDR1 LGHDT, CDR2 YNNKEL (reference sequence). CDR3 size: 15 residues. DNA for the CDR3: TGTGCCAGCAGCCAAGATGGGGTTAGCAATCAGCCCCAGCATTTT. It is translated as CASSQDGVSNQPQHF.